The 20 T cell receptor beta chains given below trace back to one sample, sequenced in a study of cytomegalovirus exposure and HLA in healthy donors. In the PCR, 60 Vbeta and 13 Jbeta primers were used. Profiled with immunoSEQ multiplex PCR; TCRdb holds only in-frame clones, not every one. Of about 100,000 clones in the sample, 80% to 90% are singletons; the top ten hold 1.2%. What was sequenced was PBMCs. The receptors originated from a woman aged 18 to 35 in good health and CMV-seronegative.

The genes are TRBV7-3 and TRBJ2-5; TRBD1 might be the D (6 bases). Between the trimmed V and J ends, which lost 5 bases and 5 bases, there was a span of 18 bases. The CDR3 length is 15 residues. CDR1 is SGHTA, CDR2 FQGTGA, per germline. The CDR3 region is CASSPETGFEETQYF. DNA of the CDR3: TGTGCCAGCAGCCCCGAGACAGGTTTCGAGGAGACCCAGTACTTC.

The chain recombines TRBV19 with TRBJ1-1; D not resolved. Germline V gene sequence: CDR1 LNHDA, CDR2 SQIVND (reference sequence). With 7 bases removed from V and 0 bases from J, the gap between germline ends came to 18 bases. The CDR3 extends over 16 amino acids. CDR3: CASNKRIRNMNTEAFF. CDR3 DNA sequence: TGTGCCAGTAATAAACGGATCAGGAACATGAACACTGAAGCTTTCTTT.

This clone was detected once. CDR3 sequence: CASGSAETQYF. In DNA form, the CDR3 reads TGTGCCAGCGGAAGCGCCGAGACCCAGTACTTC. The rearrangement links TRBV5-4 to TRBJ2-5; D unclear. V gave up 7 bases and J gave up 5 bases, with 9 bases separating them. Germline values: CDR1 SGHNT, CDR2 YYREEE (reference sequence). The CDR3 length is 11 residues.

The V and J genes are TRBV6-1 and TRBJ1-2; 7 bases are a match to TRBD1. V shed 3 bases, J shed 5 bases, and the junction held 9 bases outside the gene matches. The germline V gene encodes CDR1 MNHNS and CDR2 SASEGT. The CDR3 totals 15 residues. The CDR3 region is CASSEFRDRPYGYTF. The CDR3 bases are TGTGCCAGCAGTGAGTTCCGGGACAGACCTTATGGCTACACCTTC.

The genes are TRBV30 and TRBJ2-7; 7 bases align to TRBD1. CDR1 is GTSNPN, CDR2 SVGIG, per germline (reference sequence). The junction had 9 bases not matched to a gene; V was cut back by 1 base and J by 6 bases. This CDR3 comprises 14 residues. CDR3 protein: CAWSGTGPKGEQYF. CDR3 nucleotide sequence: TGTGCCTGGAGTGGGACAGGACCTAAGGGCGAGCAGTACTTC. Full variable domain (remainder filled in from reference TRBV30 and TRBJ2-7): SQTIHQWPATLVQPVGSPLSLECTVEGTSNPNLYWYRQAAGRGLQLLFYSVGIGQISSEVPQNLSASRPQDRQFILSSKKLLLSDSGFYLCAWSGTGPKGEQYFGPGTRLTVT.

V usage is TRBV18 and J usage is TRBJ1-1; 12 nucleotides agree with TRBD1. The V and J ends lost 3 bases and 2 bases, in that order; junction bases with no gene match: 4. Germline V lookup: CDR1 KGHSH, CDR2 LQKENI. The length of the CDR3 is 16 residues. As DNA, the CDR3 is TGTGCCAGCTCACCGGGACAGGGGGCGGTTAACACTGAAGCTTTCTTT. Protein: CASSPGQGAVNTEAFF.

The gene calls are TRBV28 and TRBJ2-3; D remains ambiguous. The germline V gene encodes CDR1 MDHEN and CDR2 SYDVKM. Trimming pared 4 bases from V and 2 bases from J, leaving 7 bases between. The CDR3 contains 13 residues. The CDR3 nucleotides read TGTGCCAGCAGTTGGCCGTACACAGATACGCAGTATTTT. This gives the protein CASSWPYTDTQYF. Full variable domain (outside the CDR3, taken from reference TRBV28 and TRBJ2-3): DVKVTQSSRYLVKRTGEKVFLECVQDMDHENMFWYRQDPGLGLRLIYFSYDVKMKEKGDIPEGYSVSREKKERFSLILESASTNQTSMYLCASSWPYTDTQYFGPGTRLTVL.

The CDR3 coding sequence is TGTGCCTTACAACAGGGGTTCTATGGCTACACCTTC. Translation: CALQQGFYGYTF. The chain joins TRBV30 to TRBJ1-2, with 7 bases identical to TRBD1. V shed 7 bases and J 4 bases; nucleotides not matched to a gene: 6. CDR1 is GTSNPN, CDR2 SVGIG, per germline (reference sequence). This CDR3 region has 12 residues.

The chain combines TRBV19 with TRBJ1-1; TRBD1 agrees at 8 bases. This CDR3 contains 17 residues. Germline CDR1 LNHDA, CDR2 SQIVND (reference sequence). After removal of 5 bases from V and 1 base from J, the junction contained 12 bases not matched to a gene. The CDR3 DNA follows: TGTGCCAGTAGTTCGAGACCCGCCGGGACAGGGAACACTGAAGCTTTCTTT. This codes for CASSSRPAGTGNTEAFF.

The chain employs TRBV7-8 and TRBJ1-5; TRBD1 agrees at 8 bases. The CDR3 contains 19 residues. Germline V gene data show CDR1 as SGHVS and CDR2 as FQNEAQ. J gave up 6 bases and V 2 bases, and 18 bases lay outside the gene matches. The chain's CDR3 is CASSLSSFLGQGFSQPQHF. CDR3 nucleotide sequence: TGTGCCAGCAGCTTATCGTCCTTCCTCGGACAGGGTTTCTCTCAGCCCCAGCATTTT.

The CDR3 region has the DNA TGCGCCAGCAGCCAAGATGGTCAGGGTGACGGGGAGCTGTTTTTT. Protein product: CASSQDGQGDGELFF. The chain is built from TRBV4-3 and TRBJ2-2, with a weak D call TRBD1 (5 bases). The CDR3 sequence is 15 residues long. The germline CDR1 and CDR2 sequences are LGHNA and YSLEER. V was cut by 0 bases and J by 7 bases, with 12 bases left in between.

The chain employs TRBV7-2 and TRBJ2-3, with D possibly matching TRBD1 (6 bases). The CDR3 runs 15 residues. Germline CDR1 is SGHTA and CDR2 is FQGNSA. The ends were cut back, 1 base at V and 6 bases at J, with 14 bases in the middle. CDR3 sequence reads: CASSLGDRMIDTQYF. In DNA, the CDR3 is TGTGCCAGCAGCTTAGGAGACAGGATGATCGATACGCAGTATTTT.

The chain combines TRBV7-3 with TRBJ2-3; tentative D call: TRBD2 (5 bases). This CDR3 has 14 residues. CDR1 and CDR2 from the germline V gene are SGHTA and FQGTGA. Trimming left V 7 bases short and J 0 bases short, with 11 bases between. CDR3 coding DNA: TGTGCCAGCAAAAGGGAGTCTAGCACAGATACGCAGTATTTT. It is translated as CASKRESSTDTQYF.

V gene TRBV27 combines with J gene TRBJ2-5; D gene uncertain. Judging by the DNA end, TRBJ2-7 fits better; the J call may be wrong. CDR3 length equals 13 residues. The germline V gene encodes CDR1 MNHEY and CDR2 SMNVEV (reference sequence). The CDR3 spells CASSVGQTSEQYF. Here the CDR3 DNA reads TGTGCCAGCAGTGTTGGCCAGACGAGCGAGCAGTACTTC.

Remarks on this clone: Germline is not matched at one junction end, which may reflect a read error. The chain employs TRBV7-9 and TRBJ2-7, with a weak D call TRBD2 (6 bases). The CDR3 loop spans 13 amino acids. CDR1 is SEHNR, CDR2 FQNEAQ, per germline (reference sequence). The DNA for the CDR3 is TGTTCCAGCAGCTCAATCGGGGGATCCGAGCAGTACTTC. Its translation: CSSSSIGGSEQYF.

The chain recombines TRBV6-6 with TRBJ2-7, with 11 bases identical to TRBD2. In germline, CDR1 is MNHNY, CDR2 SVGAGI (reference sequence). V trimming: 2 bases; J trimming: 3 bases; junction bases outside the gene matches: 6. The CDR3 totals 16 residues. The CDR3 DNA is TGTGCCAGCAGTTACACCGGGACTAGCGGTTTCTACGAGCAGTACTTC. Its translation is CASSYTGTSGFYEQYF.

This sequence joins TRBV4-2 and TRBJ2-7; 9 bases line up with TRBD1. Trimming took 0 bases from V and 6 from J; bases not matched to a gene: 6. The CDR3 consists of 15 residues. Germline CDR1 LGHNA, CDR2 YNFKEQ. Here the CDR3 DNA reads TGTGCCAGCAGCCAAGATTTCTCGACAGGGGGCGAGCAGTACTTC. It yields the protein CASSQDFSTGGEQYF.

The V gene is TRBV15, the J gene TRBJ2-5; no reliable D call. V lost 5 bases to trimming and J lost 5 bases, with 15 bases between them. The CDR3 spans 14 residues. Per germline, CDR1 LNHNV and CDR2 YYDKDF (reference sequence). CDR3 amino acids: CATSSTHARETQYF. CDR3 sequence (DNA): TGTGCCACCAGCTCCACCCACGCTCGGGAGACCCAGTACTTC.

This chain uses TRBV7-3 with TRBJ2-5, with a weak D call TRBD2 (5 bases). The J call may be faulty, since TRBJ2-7 better matches the DNA end. CDR1 is SGHTA and CDR2 is FQGTGA in the germline V gene. The CDR3 spans 14 residues. The CDR3 is CASSLLRGDYEQYF. CDR3 DNA sequence: TGTGCCAGCAGCTTACTCCGGGGAGACTACGAGCAGTACTTC.

The table lists this clone with a count of one. This sequence joins TRBV6-6 and TRBJ1-5; 10 positions agree with TRBD1. Germline V gene lookup returns CDR1 MNHNY and CDR2 SVGAGI (reference sequence). This CDR3 is built from 14 residues. V trimming: 5 bases; J trimming: 6 bases; junction bases outside the gene matches: 4. The CDR3 region has the DNA TGTGCCAGCAGTCTCGGGACAGGGGTTCAGCCCCAGCATTTT. Encoded protein: CASSLGTGVQPQHF.